Detailed here is one T cell receptor beta chain. Antigen: not known. Original analysis: ImmunoSEQ yielded junction-only sequences lacking quality scores, so filtering differed. The protocol was immunoSEQ multiplex PCR, while the TCRdb copy is restricted to in-frame clones and leaves out a portion. Clonal size and the V and J genes are those of that table, whereas D and trimming came from the DNA. Here the sample spans 2 million to 2.5 million clones, approximately 96% being singletons. The sample belongs to a study of shared clonotypes between healthy human individuals. Study-wide context: The plates for each donor numbered three CD4 naive, three CD4 memory, two CD8 naive and one CD8 memory. The study, taken as a whole, reports: Only blood was sampled; tissue repertoires likely differ.

CD4+ cells underwent separation, giving CD45RA+ naive and CD45RA-negative memory subsets. Looked up from germline, CDR1 is SGHNT and CDR2 is YYREEE (reference sequence). Trimming cost V 0 bases and J 3 bases, with 13 bases left between them. The CDR3 runs 15 residues. The chain couples TRBV5-4 to TRBJ2-7; D perhaps matches TRBD2 (5 bases). This receptor was obtained from a man aged 18 to 29 in good health. Input material: naive CD4+ T cells sorted from blood. The subset is: CD45RA+ positively selected. CDR3 sequence: CASSLAGVLDYEQYF. The CDR3 nucleotides are TGTGCCAGCAGCTTGGCCGGTGTACTAGACTACGAGCAGTACTTC.